The source of this T cell receptor (beta chain) is a study of OX40 agonist ivuxolimab in advanced cancers. On the study more broadly: Patients got intravenous ivuxolimab at 0.01 to 10 mg/kg every 2 weeks.

Study results and caveats: The study found that CD8+ T cells averaged more expanded clones than CD4+. What antigens the expanded peripheral T cells recognized was never established.

TCRdb's copy holds only in-frame clones and misses some; the assay was immunoSEQ multiplex PCR. The sample has tens of thousands of clones; 85% to 90% are singletons. The CDR3 covers 17 residues. The V and J ends lost 4 bases and 5 bases, in that order; junction bases with no gene match: 13. CDR1 is MGHDK and CDR2 is SYGVNS in the germline V gene. With regard to this clone: The antigen is undetermined.

The V call is TRBV25-1, the J call TRBJ1-4; 7 nucleotides agree with TRBD1. The sequences come from CD4+ or CD8+ T cells sorted from blood, collected in a trial of the OX40 agonist ivuxolimab. This sequence was found in an adult with an advanced solid tumor such as melanoma, head and neck, liver or kidney cancer. The CDR3, as DNA: TGTGCCAGCAGTGGGGCGACAGGGCGGCATGAAAATGAAAAACTGTTTTTT. Its translation is CASSGATGRHENEKLFF.